This T cell receptor beta chain comes out of a study of blood T cells in healthy people across ages. The donors, all healthy, were Caucasians living in Russia, aged roughly 6 to 100. Each donor gave 9 to 10 milliliters of peripheral blood. The CDR3 has 14 amino acids. J lost 11 bases, V lost 5 bases, and 11 bases had no gene match. CDR1 and CDR2 from the germline V gene are MNHEY and SMNVEV (reference sequence). It was with a sample-barcoded 5' primer and a J-beta primer mix that a second PCR of roughly 6 to 12 cycles was run. MiXCR was run by TCRdb on the 5' RACE reads, yielding one entry per CDR3 protein. This sample has some 1.5 million distinct CDR3 sequences, with approximately 39% found just once.

V gene TRBV27 combines with J gene TRBJ2-5; 10 nucleotides line up with TRBD1. The sequencing input was blood. This TCR was recovered from a woman aged 18-30 years in good health. The CDR3 coding sequence is TGTGCCAGCAGTCAAACTTGGGACAGGGGCCGGCAGTACTTC. Residues: CASSQTWDRGRQYF.